These 19 T cell receptor beta chains came from one sample sequenced in a study of cytomegalovirus exposure and HLA in healthy donors. PCR used 60 Vbeta primers and 13 Jbeta primers. Some clones are missing from TCRdb's copy, which holds only in-frame ones; the method was immunoSEQ multiplex PCR. Of 85,000 to 110,000 clones in the sample, around 60% were seen once. Material: PBMCs. All receptors come from a woman aged 45 to 65 in good health and CMV-seronegative.

The chain uses TRBV5-1 and TRBJ2-1, with TRBD2 matching 9 bases. The CDR3 has 16 amino acids. Germline CDR1 reads SGHRS; CDR2 reads YFSETQ. The J segment lost 8 bases and the V segment lost 3 bases, leaving 12 bases of the junction unmatched. CDR3 protein: CASSSLTGLAIDEQFF. In nucleotides, the CDR3 is TGCGCCAGCAGCTCGCTTACGGGACTAGCTATCGATGAGCAGTTCTTC.

V is TRBV11-2 and J is TRBJ2-7; a possible D gene is TRBD1 (7 bases). Trimming pared 0 bases from V and 0 bases from J, leaving 21 bases between. Germline values: CDR1 SGHAT, CDR2 FQNNGV. There are 19 residues in the CDR3. This CDR3 is CASSLDQPPGGGSSYEQYF. The CDR3 nucleotides read TGTGCCAGCAGCTTAGACCAGCCGCCAGGAGGGGGCAGCTCCTACGAGCAGTACTTC. Together with reference TRBV11-2 and TRBJ2-7, the CDR3 gives the full variable domain: EAGVAQSPRYKIIEKRQSVAFWCNPISGHATLYWYQQILGQGPKLLIQFQNNGVVDDSQLPKDRFSAERLKGVDSTLKIQPAKLEDSAVYLCASSLDQPPGGGSSYEQYFGPGTRLTVT.

The V and J genes are TRBV19 and TRBJ2-3; TRBD2 aligns across 13 bases. The V segment lost 4 bases and the J segment 4 bases; nucleotides outside the gene matches: 11. CDR1 and CDR2 from the germline V gene are LNHDA and SQIVND (reference sequence). CDR3 length: 18 amino acids. CDR3 residues: CASSRPVGLAGVADTQYF. The CDR3 bases are TGTGCCAGTAGTAGACCCGTAGGACTAGCGGGGGTTGCAGATACGCAGTATTTT.

This clone was observed once. A far bigger clonotype differs at one base, so this is likely a read error. The V gene is TRBV6-4, the J gene TRBJ2-3; 10 positions agree with TRBD2. V dropped 0 bases and J dropped 7; count of bases not matched to a gene: 10. The length of the CDR3 is 17 residues. Germline V lookup: CDR1 MRHNA, CDR2 SNTAGT. This CDR3 reads CASSDSPSAGGRHTQYF. The CDR3 DNA is TGTGCCAGCAGTGACTCCCCGTCAGCGGGGGGGAGACATACGCAGTATTTT.

The chain carries TRBV5-8 and TRBJ2-5; 7 bases align to TRBD2. Unmatched junction bases numbered 8, after V lost 4 bases and J lost 2 bases. CDR1 is SGHTS, CDR2 YDEGEE, per germline. The CDR3 consists of 15 residues. CDR3: CASSRGAGEQETQYF. CDR3 coding DNA: TGTGCCAGCAGCCGCGGGGCGGGAGAACAAGAGACCCAGTACTTC.

The chain employs TRBV7-2 and TRBJ2-5; TRBD2 is a possible D gene (5 bases). In germline, CDR1 is SGHTA, CDR2 FQGNSA. The CDR3 covers 15 residues. With 5 bases removed from V and 5 bases from J, the gap between germline ends came to 18 bases. The CDR3 DNA reads TGTGCCAGCAGCCCCACACTAGATTGGTCGGAGACCCAGTACTTC. Amino acid sequence: CASSPTLDWSETQYF. Drawing the rest from reference TRBV7-2 and TRBJ2-5, the complete variable domain is GAGVSQSPSNKVTEKGKDVELRCDPISGHTALYWYRQSLGQGLEFLIYFQGNSAPDKSGLPSDRFSAERTGGSVSTLTIQRTQQEDSAVYLCASSPTLDWSETQYFGPGTRLLVL.

This clone occurred a few times. V and J are TRBV7-9 and TRBJ2-5, with 9 positions matching TRBD2. Germline V lookup: CDR1 SEHNR, CDR2 FQNEAQ (reference sequence). Trimming removed 3 bases from V and 2 bases from J; junction bases left unmatched: 4. This CDR3 contains 15 residues. The CDR3 region is CASSLGLALQETQYF. CDR3 nucleotide sequence: TGTGCCAGCAGCTTGGGACTAGCTTTGCAAGAGACCCAGTACTTC.

This clone was picked up a small number of times. This chain links TRBV2 with TRBJ2-7, with 8 bases identical to TRBD1. This CDR3 contains 13 residues. Germline V gene sequence: CDR1 SNHLY, CDR2 FYNNEI. J was trimmed by 3 bases and V by 6 bases; bases with no gene match: 4. CDR3 region: CASRPDRGYEQYF. In DNA, the CDR3 is TGTGCCAGCAGACCTGACAGGGGCTACGAGCAGTACTTC.

The chain couples TRBV5-4 to TRBJ2-3, with TRBD2 matching over 9 bases. The germline gives CDR1 SGHNT, CDR2 YYREEE (reference sequence). The length of the CDR3 is 16 residues. The J segment lost 2 bases and the V segment lost 2 bases, leaving 6 bases of the junction unmatched. DNA of the CDR3: TGTGCCAGCAGCTTATCCAGCGGGGGGCTCACAGATACGCAGTATTTT. Translation: CASSLSSGGLTDTQYF.

The count of this clone is one. CDR3 sequence (DNA): TGTGCCAGCAGGCCGGGACAGGACGGAAAACTGTTTTTT. It codes for CASRPGQDGKLFF. The gene calls are TRBV14 and TRBJ1-4, with 8 bases lining up with TRBD1. CDR3 length: 13 residues. Trimming removed 6 bases from V and 10 bases from J; junction bases left unmatched: 7. Germline V gene data show CDR1 as SGHDN and CDR2 as FVKESK.

The rearrangement links TRBV7-2 to TRBJ1-2, with TRBD1 identical over 7 bases. Trimming at V came to 3 bases and at J to 6 bases, leaving 4 bases not matched to a gene. The CDR3 is made up of 13 amino acids. The germline V gene has CDR1 SGHTA and CDR2 FQGNSA. CDR3 nucleotides: TGTGCCAGCAGCTTGACAGGGTGGCATGGCTACACCTTC. It encodes CASSLTGWHGYTF.

This clone was recorded only once. The chain has TRBV10-3 and TRBJ1-5; 7 nucleotides align to TRBD1. Germline V gene data show CDR1 as ENHRY and CDR2 as SYGVKD. The length of the CDR3 is 13 residues. V trimming: 6 bases; J trimming: 4 bases; junction bases outside the gene matches: 3. CDR3 sequence reads: CAIREDRNQPQHF. In DNA, the CDR3 is TGTGCCATCAGAGAGGACAGGAATCAGCCCCAGCATTTT.

The V and J genes are TRBV29-1 and TRBJ1-1; tentative D call: TRBD1 (6 bases). V lost 1 base and J lost 5, with 14 bases in between. Looked up from germline, CDR1 is SQVTM and CDR2 is ANQGSEA. CDR3 length equals 14 residues. DNA for the CDR3: TGCAGCGTTGAAGTGCGGGGGGCCTGGACTGAAGCTTTCTTT. Translation gives CSVEVRGAWTEAFF.

The genes are TRBV25-1 and TRBJ1-1; D perhaps matches TRBD1 (5 bases). The CDR3 runs to 13 residues. V shed 6 bases and J shed 6 bases, with 14 bases lying between them. Germline V lookup: CDR1 MGHDK, CDR2 SYGVNS. Here the CDR3 reads CASREPGGSEAFF. Here the CDR3 DNA reads TGTGCCAGCAGAGAGCCCGGGGGGTCTGAAGCTTTCTTT.

The genes are TRBV6-5 and TRBJ2-1; a weak D match, TRBD1 (6 bases). Trimming shortened V by 6 bases and J by 9 bases, and 21 bases separated the two germline ends. CDR3 length: 15 amino acids. The germline V gene encodes CDR1 MNHEY and CDR2 SVGAGI. The CDR3 sequence is CASRGVMDRRGEQFF. CDR3 DNA: TGTGCCAGCAGGGGGGTTATGGACAGACGAGGTGAGCAGTTCTTC.

The chain combines TRBV16 with TRBJ2-3, with 8 positions matching TRBD1. V dropped 0 bases and J dropped 8; count of bases not matched to a gene: 1. In germline, CDR1 is KGHSY, CDR2 FQNENV. The CDR3 sequence is 13 residues long. CDR3 nucleotides: TGTGCCAGCAGCCAATCGGACAGGGCTACGCAGTATTTT. Encoded protein: CASSQSDRATQYF.

J is TRBJ2-2 and V is TRBV15, with D perhaps TRBD1 (6 bases). The CDR3 runs 15 residues. Germline CDR1 and CDR2: LNHNV and YYDKDF (reference sequence). With 0 bases removed from V and 8 bases from J, the gap between germline ends came to 13 bases. CDR3: CATSRDVRGAGELFF. DNA for the CDR3: TGTGCCACCAGCAGAGATGTCAGGGGCGCAGGGGAGCTGTTTTTT.

The gene calls are TRBV11-3 and TRBJ2-2; D is perhaps TRBD2 (6 bases). CDR3 length: 16 amino acids. Trimming left V 7 bases short and J 0 bases short, with 15 bases between. The germline gives CDR1 SGHNT, CDR2 YENEEA. Here the CDR3 DNA reads TGTGCCAGCACCAAAAATAGCGGTTCGAACACCGGGGAGCTGTTTTTT. Protein product: CASTKNSGSNTGELFF. Complete variable domain (other parts from reference TRBV11-3 and TRBJ2-2): EAGVVQSPRYKIIEKKQPVAFWCNPISGHNTLYWYLQNLGQGPELLIRYENEEAVDDSQLPKDRFSAERLKGVDSTLKIQPAELGDSAVYLCASTKNSGSNTGELFFGEGSRLTVL.

This clone was counted a few times. The rearrangement joins TRBV28 to TRBJ2-7; TRBD2 might be the D (5 bases). CDR1 is MDHEN and CDR2 is SYDVKM in the germline V gene. With 10 bases removed from V and 5 bases from J, the gap between germline ends came to 30 bases. This CDR3 has 17 residues. CDR3: CATVSRWGRGGVDEQYF. As DNA, the CDR3 is TGTGCCACTGTCTCCCGCTGGGGTCGGGGTGGGGTGGACGAGCAGTACTTC.